A selection of T cell receptor beta chains follows, all from one sample in a study of monozygotic twins with cystic fibrosis. Assay used: immunoSEQ multiplex PCR; TCRdb lists only in-frame clones, some missing. This repertoire shows 39,000 or so clones, 85% to 95% found once; its top ten account for about 0.2%. The specimen sequenced was blood. The receptor set was obtained from a boy younger than 10 with cystic fibrosis. Both conserved end residues are part of each CDR3. The D gene is left open where the match is weak. Size is stated for part of the rows, as once, few or many counts, or as a class when the clone is expanded.

D gene: -; clone size: -; J gene: TRBJ1-5; V gene: TRBV9; CDR3 DNA: TGTGCCAGCAGCGTAGGGGCCTCCAATCAGCCCCAGCATTTT; CDR3 protein: CASSVGASNQPQHF
D gene: -; clone size: -; J gene: TRBJ1-1; V gene: TRBV5-1; CDR3 DNA: TGCGCCAGCAGCTACGGGGATAACACTGAAGCTTTCTTT; CDR3 protein: CASSYGDNTEAFF
D gene: TRBD1; clone size: few; J gene: TRBJ1-6; V gene: TRBV5-4; CDR3 DNA: TGTGCCAGCAGCGCTTGGACAGGGGAGAGTTCACCCCTCCACTTT; CDR3 protein: CASSAWTGESSPLHF
D gene: -; clone size: -; J gene: TRBJ2-2; V gene: TRBV7-9; CDR3 DNA: TGTGCCAGCAGCGACCCGAGCGGGAACACCGGGGAGCTGTTTTTT; CDR3 protein: CASSDPSGNTGELFF
D gene: TRBD2; clone size: -; J gene: TRBJ2-1; V gene: TRBV7-2; CDR3 DNA: TGTGCCAGCAACCTAGCGGGGCTTTACAATGAGCAGTTCTTC; CDR3 protein: CASNLAGLYNEQFF
D gene: TRBD1; clone size: -; J gene: TRBJ1-3; V gene: TRBV5-1; CDR3 DNA: TGCGCCAGCAGCAAAAGACAGGGGAGGCTTTCTGGAAACACCATATATTTT; CDR3 protein: CASSKRQGRLSGNTIYF
D gene: -; clone size: -; J gene: TRBJ1-1; V gene: TRBV19; CDR3 DNA: TGTGCCAGCCGGGGGAACACTGAAGCTTTCTTT; CDR3 protein: CASRGNTEAFF
D gene: -; clone size: -; J gene: TRBJ1-5; V gene: TRBV6-6; CDR3 DNA: TGTGCCAGCCGCCGGGACACCAATCAGCCCCAGCATTTT; CDR3 protein: CASRRDTNQPQHF
D gene: -; clone size: -; J gene: TRBJ1-5; V gene: TRBV27; CDR3 DNA: TGTGCCAGCAGTTCCCAAAGGGGATTAGGTCAGCCCCAGCATTTT; CDR3 protein: CASSSQRGLGQPQHF
D gene: -; clone size: -; J gene: TRBJ2-3; V gene: TRBV5-4; CDR3 DNA: TGTGCCAGCAGCTTAGACCTCAGGGGAGGTAGCACAGATACGCAGTATTTT; CDR3 protein: CASSLDLRGGSTDTQYF
D gene: -; clone size: -; J gene: TRBJ1-6; V gene: TRBV5-4; CDR3 DNA: TGTGCCAGCAGCTTGGAACGACAGAATAATTCACCCCTCCACTTT; CDR3 protein: CASSLERQNNSPLHF
D gene: -; clone size: once; J gene: TRBJ2-7; V gene: TRBV7-2; CDR3 DNA: TGTGCCAGCAGCCCTAGCCGGGACACCTACGAGCAGTACTTC; CDR3 protein: CASSPSRDTYEQYF
D gene: TRBD1; clone size: -; J gene: TRBJ1-1; V gene: TRBV6-6; CDR3 DNA: TGTGCCAGCAGTGGGGACAGGGGGAACACTGAAGCTTTCTTT; CDR3 protein: CASSGDRGNTEAFF
D gene: TRBD2; clone size: -; J gene: TRBJ2-1; V gene: TRBV19; CDR3 DNA: TGTGCCAGTAGTATGGGTACCGGGACTAGCTACAATGAGCAGTTCTTC; CDR3 protein: CASSMGTGTSYNEQFF
D gene: TRBD1; clone size: -; J gene: TRBJ2-2; V gene: TRBV13; CDR3 DNA: TGTGCCAGCAGCCGCCGGGACAGGGACACCGGGGAGCTGTTTTTT; CDR3 protein: CASSRRDRDTGELFF
D gene: -; clone size: -; J gene: TRBJ1-1; V gene: TRBV6-1; CDR3 DNA: TGTGCCAGCAGTGTGGGGCTAAACACTGAAGCTTTCTTT; CDR3 protein: CASSVGLNTEAFF
D gene: -; clone size: -; J gene: TRBJ2-1; V gene: TRBV7-8; CDR3 DNA: TGTGCCAGCAGCAAGGACGAGAGCTCCTACAATGAGCAGTTCTTC; CDR3 protein: CASSKDESSYNEQFF
D gene: -; clone size: -; J gene: TRBJ1-1; V gene: TRBV11-3; CDR3 DNA: TGTGCCAGCAGCCCGGACGGCTTGAACACTGAAGCTTTCTTT; CDR3 protein: CASSPDGLNTEAFF
D gene: -; clone size: -; J gene: TRBJ2-7; V gene: TRBV6-5; CDR3 DNA: TGTGCCAGCAGTTATAGTAACCTCCAACCCTCCTACGAGCAGTACTTC; CDR3 protein: CASSYSNLQPSYEQYF
D gene: -; clone size: few; J gene: TRBJ1-1; V gene: TRBV5-7; CDR3 DNA: TGTGCCAGCAGGTCCAGAGGGTGGAACACTGAAGCTTTCTTT; CDR3 protein: CASRSRGWNTEAFF
D gene: TRBD2; clone size: -; J gene: TRBJ2-1; V gene: TRBV6-4; CDR3 DNA: TGTGCCAGCAGTGACGGGACTAGCGGGGGCAATGAGCAGTTCTTC; CDR3 protein: CASSDGTSGGNEQFF
D gene: TRBD1; clone size: once; J gene: TRBJ1-1; V gene: TRBV4-1; CDR3 DNA: TGCGCCAGCAGCCACGCGACAGGGCAGAACACTGAAGCTTTCTTT; CDR3 protein: CASSHATGQNTEAFF
D gene: -; clone size: -; J gene: TRBJ2-2; V gene: TRBV5-1; CDR3 DNA: TGCGCCAGCAGCCTCGGGTGGGGGGCTACCTTCACCGGGGAGCTGTTTTTT; CDR3 protein: CASSLGWGATFTGELFF
D gene: -; clone size: -; J gene: TRBJ2-7; V gene: TRBV6-5; CDR3 DNA: TGTGCCAGCAGTTACTCGGGACCCTCCTCCCACGAGCAGTACTTC; CDR3 protein: CASSYSGPSSHEQYF
D gene: -; clone size: -; J gene: TRBJ2-1; V gene: TRBV19; CDR3 DNA: TGTGCCAGTAGTATTATCCCATCCTCCTACAATGAGCAGTTCTTC; CDR3 protein: CASSIIPSSYNEQFF
D gene: TRBD2; clone size: once; J gene: TRBJ2-1; V gene: TRBV7-8; CDR3 DNA: TGTGCCAGCAGCTTAGATGGCGGGGGGATCTACAATGAGCAGTTCTTC; CDR3 protein: CASSLDGGGIYNEQFF
D gene: TRBD2; clone size: -; J gene: TRBJ2-1; V gene: TRBV2; CDR3 DNA: TGTGCCAGCTCCCTACTAGCGGGGGCCAACAATGAGCAGTTCTTC; CDR3 protein: CASSLLAGANNEQFF
D gene: TRBD1; clone size: -; J gene: TRBJ1-3; V gene: TRBV18; CDR3 DNA: TGTGCCAGCTCACCAATGGGACAGGTCCCAAACACCATATATTTT; CDR3 protein: CASSPMGQVPNTIYF
D gene: TRBD1; clone size: -; J gene: TRBJ2-7; V gene: TRBV6-1; CDR3 DNA: TGTGCCAGCAGTGAAGCCAAGGGACAGGGAGTCTACGAGCAGTACTTC; CDR3 protein: CASSEAKGQGVYEQYF
D gene: -; clone size: once; J gene: TRBJ2-5; V gene: TRBV29-1; CDR3 DNA: TGCAGCGTCGCCCTACTAGAGTGGCAAGAGACCCAGTACTTC; CDR3 protein: CSVALLEWQETQYF
D gene: -; clone size: -; J gene: TRBJ1-1; V gene: TRBV9; CDR3 DNA: TGTGCCAGCAGCGCTAGAGGTGCCAACACTGAAGCTTTCTTT; CDR3 protein: CASSARGANTEAFF
D gene: -; clone size: once; J gene: TRBJ1-1; V gene: TRBV7-2; CDR3 DNA: TGTGCCAGCAGCTTAGCGTTCGAGGGTACTGAAGCTTTCTTT; CDR3 protein: CASSLAFEGTEAFF
D gene: -; clone size: -; J gene: TRBJ1-2; V gene: TRBV6-5; CDR3 DNA: TGTGCCAGCAGTTACTCAGGACCCAGCAACTATGGCTACACCTTC; CDR3 protein: CASSYSGPSNYGYTF
D gene: -; clone size: -; J gene: TRBJ2-7; V gene: TRBV9; CDR3 DNA: TGTGCCAGCAGCGCCCCACAGGGCTTTGCAAGCGAGCAGTACTTC; CDR3 protein: CASSAPQGFASEQYF
D gene: -; clone size: -; J gene: TRBJ2-7; V gene: TRBV2; CDR3 DNA: TGTGCCAGCAGTGGCGGGGCTAGTTACAGCTACGAGCAGTACTTC; CDR3 protein: CASSGGASYSYEQYF
D gene: TRBD2; clone size: -; J gene: TRBJ2-1; V gene: TRBV9; CDR3 DNA: TGTGCCAGCAGCGTAGGCTCTAGCGGCAATGAGCAGTTCTTC; CDR3 protein: CASSVGSSGNEQFF
D gene: -; clone size: -; J gene: TRBJ1-4; V gene: TRBV7-7; CDR3 DNA: TGTGCCAGCAGTTCGGGACTGGGGAATGAAAAACTGTTTTTT; CDR3 protein: CASSSGLGNEKLFF
D gene: -; clone size: -; J gene: TRBJ1-1; V gene: TRBV2; CDR3 DNA: TGTGCCAGCAATGTAGAAGTTGATGAAGCTTTCTTT; CDR3 protein: CASNVEVDEAFF
D gene: -; clone size: -; J gene: TRBJ2-1; V gene: TRBV2; CDR3 DNA: TGTGCCAGCAGTGTTGGGACGAATGAGCAGTTCTTC; CDR3 protein: CASSVGTNEQFF
D gene: -; clone size: -; J gene: TRBJ1-2; V gene: TRBV7-9; CDR3 DNA: TGTGCCAGCAGCGGACTTATTTCGATTCTATCGGGCTACACCTTC; CDR3 protein: CASSGLISILSGYTF
D gene: -; clone size: -; J gene: TRBJ2-2; V gene: TRBV18; CDR3 DNA: TGTGCCAGCTCACCAAGGGGGGCCGGGGAGCTGTTTTTT; CDR3 protein: CASSPRGAGELFF
D gene: TRBD2; clone size: -; J gene: TRBJ2-3; V gene: TRBV9; CDR3 DNA: TGTGCCAGCAGCGCACGACTAGCGGGGGGCTCCACAGATACGCAGTATTTT; CDR3 protein: CASSARLAGGSTDTQYF
D gene: -; clone size: -; J gene: TRBJ2-5; V gene: TRBV5-4; CDR3 DNA: TGTGCCAGCAGCCATGCTTGGAGCGCTGAAGAGACCCAGTACTTC; CDR3 protein: CASSHAWSAEETQYF